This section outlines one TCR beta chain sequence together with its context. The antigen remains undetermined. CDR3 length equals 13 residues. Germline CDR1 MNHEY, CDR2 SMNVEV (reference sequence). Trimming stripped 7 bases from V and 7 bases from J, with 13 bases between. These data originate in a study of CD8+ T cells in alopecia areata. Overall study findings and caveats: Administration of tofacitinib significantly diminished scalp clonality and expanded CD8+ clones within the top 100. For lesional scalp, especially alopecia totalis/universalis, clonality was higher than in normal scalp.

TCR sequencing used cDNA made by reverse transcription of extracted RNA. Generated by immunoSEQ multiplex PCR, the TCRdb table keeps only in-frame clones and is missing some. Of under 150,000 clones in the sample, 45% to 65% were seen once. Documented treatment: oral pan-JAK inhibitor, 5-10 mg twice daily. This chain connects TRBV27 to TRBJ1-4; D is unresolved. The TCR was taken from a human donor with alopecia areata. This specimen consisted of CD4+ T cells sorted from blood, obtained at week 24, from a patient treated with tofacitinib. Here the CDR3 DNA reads TGTGCCAGCAAGCAGAGAGGGCGTGAAAAACTGTTTTTT. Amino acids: CASKQRGREKLFF.